A single sample gave rise to the 4 T cell receptor beta chains below, sequenced in a study of control samples from healthy donors and cancer patients. Profiling relied on immunoSEQ multiplex PCR, and the TCRdb table lists in-frame clones only, not all of them. The table has fewer than 120,000 clones, more than 75% seen once. Sequences were obtained from PBMCs. These receptors came from a woman aged 55 to 70 with lung cancer.

The chain recombines TRBV5-1 with TRBJ2-5, with TRBD2 identical over 7 bases. Unmatched junction bases numbered 9, after V lost 0 bases and J lost 4 bases. This CDR3 region has 16 residues. Germline V CDR1 and CDR2: SGHRS, YFSETQ. CDR3 sequence reads: CASSLGAGELIETQYF. CDR3 sequence (DNA): TGCGCCAGCAGCTTGGGTGCGGGGGAGCTAATAGAGACCCAGTACTTC.

The V and J genes are TRBV5-1 and TRBJ1-6; 10 bases are shared with TRBD1. Germline trimming cut 4 bases from V and 9 bases from J; bases unmatched to any gene: 7. The length of the CDR3 is 15 residues. The germline gives CDR1 SGHRS, CDR2 YFSETQ. CDR3 loop: CASSPRDRGSSPLHF. DNA of the CDR3: TGCGCCAGCAGCCCCCGGGACAGGGGAAGTTCACCCCTCCACTTT.

The V gene is TRBV29-1, the J gene TRBJ1-2, with D perhaps TRBD1 (5 bases). Germline V gene sequence: CDR1 SQVTM, CDR2 ANQGSEA. V was trimmed by 3 bases and J by 3 bases, leaving 11 bases between them. This CDR3 contains 13 residues. The CDR3: CSVDGATDYGYTF. The CDR3, as DNA: TGCAGCGTTGATGGTGCGACAGACTATGGCTACACCTTC.

The rearrangement uses TRBV18 and TRBJ1-1; D may be TRBD1 (5 bases). The ends were cut back, 3 bases at V and 1 base at J, with 6 bases in the middle. The CDR3 has 13 amino acids. Germline CDR1 and CDR2: KGHSH and LQKENI. The CDR3 DNA reads TGTGCCAGCTCACCCGGACAGAACACTGAAGCTTTCTTT. Translated, it gives CASSPGQNTEAFF.